The sample holds many counts of the clone carrying this T cell receptor (beta chain). Its antigen is unidentified. TCRdb itself ran the PCR reads through MiXCR, one entry per CDR3 protein. The sample lists about 500,000 distinct CDR3 sequences; about a fifth were seen once. This record belongs to a study of molecular identifiers for immune sequencing clone quantification. General study points: Clones that exceeded 20 RNA copies held over 98% of effector molecules, yet under 1% in naive cells.

CDR1 and CDR2 (germline): SGHDT, YYEEEE. The CDR3 has 16 residues. V shed 4 bases and J 0 bases; nucleotides not matched to a gene: 7. This sequence originates from a human donor in good health. Some libraries in this study had Jurkat cell RNA spiked in. The sample comprised naive CD8+ T cells from blood, with Jurkat cell RNA spiked in. Regarding subset: FACS-sorted CD8+CD4-CCR7+CD45RA+ naive T cells. The V call is TRBV5-6, the J call TRBJ1-1; 9 bases line up with TRBD1. CDR3 loop: CASSSGTGRLNTEAFF. CDR3 in DNA: TGTGCCAGCAGCAGTGGGACAGGGAGGCTGAACACTGAAGCTTTCTTT. The full variable domain, rest sourced from reference TRBV5-6 and TRBJ1-1, is DAGVTQSPTHLIKTRGQQVTLRCSPKSGHDTVSWYQQALGQGPQFIFQYYEEEERQRGNFPDRFSGHQFPNYSSELNVNALLLGDSALYLCASSSGTGRLNTEAFFGQGTRLTVV.